This T cell receptor (beta chain) emerged from a study of T cell responses to AZD1222 COVID-19 vaccine. Findings and limits, study-wide: White British ancestry dominated among donors, who included more females, and clonal diversity was possibly underestimated.

Sequencing used immunoSEQ multiplex PCR; TCRdb keeps in-frame clones, though not all of them. Among about 140,000 clones, roughly 92% were seen once, and the ten largest hold more than 3.5%. Trimming cost V 0 bases and J 7 bases; bases outside gene matches: 9. This CDR3 is 17 amino acids long. Germline V gives CDR1 MRHNA, CDR2 SNTAGT. About this clone: Its matching antigen is unknown.

The rearrangement uses TRBV6-4 and TRBJ2-2, with 9 positions matching TRBD1. The specimen was peripheral blood, collected on day 0 of AZD1222 vaccination. The TCR originated in an adult in good health. The CDR3 is CASSDSWTGVVNGELFF. Here the CDR3 DNA reads TGTGCCAGCAGTGACTCCTGGACAGGGGTGGTGAACGGGGAGCTGTTTTTT.